Given below is one T cell receptor beta chain in context. The table came from immunoSEQ multiplex PCR; TCRdb's copy has only in-frame clones and leaves some out. The table lists more than 110,000 clones, roughly 90% of them singletons. This sample was included in a study of T cell responses to AZD1222 COVID-19 vaccine. This CDR3 spans 18 amino acids. CDR1 is SGHRS and CDR2 is YFSETQ in the germline V gene. Losses at the gene ends were 0 bases for V and 7 bases for J; bases not matched to a gene: 14. This receptor was identified in an adult in good health. The V call is TRBV5-1, the J call TRBJ2-1; TRBD1 agrees at 9 bases. This sample comprised peripheral blood, obtained on day 0 of AZD1222 vaccination. The chain's CDR3 is CASSLAVRGQGRLNEQFF. The DNA for the CDR3 is TGCGCCAGCAGCTTGGCTGTTAGGGGACAGGGTCGGTTAAATGAGCAGTTCTTC. The variable domain in full, completed from reference TRBV5-1 and TRBJ2-1, reads KAGVTQTPRYLIKTRGQQVTLSCSPISGHRSVSWYQQTPGQGLQFLFEYFSETQRNKGNFPGRFSGRQFSNSRSEMNVSTLELGDSALYLCASSLAVRGQGRLNEQFFGPGTRLTVL.